A single sample gave rise to the 17 T cell receptor beta chains below, sequenced in a study of OX40 agonist ivuxolimab in advanced cancers. The data were produced by immunoSEQ multiplex PCR, yet TCRdb's version contains in-frame clones alone and is incomplete. The table has about 77,000 clones, nearly 90% seen once; the top ten hold over 2.5%. The input for sequencing was CD4+ or CD8+ T cells sorted from blood, taken in a trial of the OX40 agonist ivuxolimab. The receptors here all came from an adult with an advanced solid tumor such as melanoma, head and neck, liver or kidney cancer.

This clone was seen a single time. The chain carries TRBV12-5 and TRBJ2-7, with TRBD1 identical over 7 bases. The V and J ends lost 6 bases and 0 bases, in that order; junction bases with no gene match: 11. From germline, CDR1 is LGHNT and CDR2 FRNRAP. The CDR3 length is 16 residues. The CDR3 coding sequence is TGTGCTAGTGGCCTGGGACAGTGGTCCAGCTCCTACGAGCAGTACTTC. Amino acids: CASGLGQWSSSYEQYF.

The rearrangement joins TRBV5-4 to TRBJ2-3; 7 bases agree with TRBD1. CDR1 SGHNT and CDR2 YYREEE come from the germline V gene (reference sequence). CDR3 size: 15 residues. Trimming cost V 4 bases and J 3 bases; bases outside gene matches: 8. The CDR3 loop is CASSPWDRRTDTQYF. CDR3 coding DNA: TGTGCCAGCAGCCCCTGGGACAGACGGACAGATACGCAGTATTTT.

The CDR3 protein is CASSTLQGTQYF. DNA for the CDR3: TGTGCCAGTAGTACGTTACAGGGGACGCAGTATTTT. This rearrangement joins TRBV19 to TRBJ2-3; TRBD1 agrees at 7 bases. V trimming: 4 bases; J trimming: 9 bases; junction bases outside the gene matches: 4. Germline loops: CDR1 LNHDA, CDR2 SQIVND (reference sequence). The length of the CDR3 is 12 residues.

CDR3 amino acids: CASSYSASRVFF. The DNA of the CDR3 is TGTGCCAGCAGTTACTCCGCGTCCCGGGTGTTTTTT. The chain employs TRBV6-6 and TRBJ1-4; D gene unclear. V was clipped by 0 bases and J by 15 bases, with 11 bases between them. Germline V lookup: CDR1 MNHNY, CDR2 SVGAGI (reference sequence). There are 12 residues in the CDR3.

The chain joins TRBV19 to TRBJ1-2; TRBD1 aligns across 9 bases. V shed 6 bases and J 4 bases; nucleotides not matched to a gene: 9. CDR1 and CDR2 (germline): LNHDA, SQIVND (reference sequence). This CDR3 region has 15 residues. The CDR3 here is CASSNPGQGGYGYTF. CDR3 coding DNA: TGTGCCAGTAGCAATCCGGGACAGGGAGGCTATGGCTACACCTTC.

For the CDR3, the DNA is TGTGCCAGCAGCTCCGGAGAGCTTCGCGGAGCTTTCTTT. Translated, it gives CASSSGELRGAFF. The chain combines TRBV11-2 with TRBJ1-1; D call uncertain. V lost 4 bases and J lost 10, with 16 bases in between. Germline CDR1 SGHAT, CDR2 FQNNGV. The CDR3 is made up of 13 amino acids.

The rearrangement uses TRBV5-5 and TRBJ1-2; weak D call: TRBD1 (5 bases). The CDR3 is made up of 15 amino acids. Per the germline V gene, CDR1 is SGHKS and CDR2 is YYEKEE (reference sequence). The V end was cut by 7 bases, the J end by 0 bases, with 16 bases between. CDR3 amino acids: CASSAGALSNYGYTF. CDR3 coding DNA: TGTGCCAGCTCAGCCGGGGCTCTCTCTAACTATGGCTACACCTTC.

This chain connects TRBV11-2 to TRBJ2-1; no definite D call. CDR3 size: 15 residues. Germline V lookup: CDR1 SGHAT, CDR2 FQNNGV. V lost 0 bases and J lost 2, with 8 bases in between. Written as DNA, the CDR3 is TGTGCCAGCAGCTTAGAGGGGTCCACCTACAATGAGCAGTTCTTC. Its protein is CASSLEGSTYNEQFF.

Comment on this clone: Other DNA sequences in the sample encode the same CDR3. The chain employs TRBV28 and TRBJ2-3; D is ambiguous. Germline CDR1 MDHEN, CDR2 SYDVKM. CDR3 length: 13 amino acids. V was cut by 5 bases and J by 6 bases, with 12 bases left in between. CDR3 in DNA: TGTGCCAGCAGTCTCCTGGCCACGGATACGCAGTATTTT. Its translation: CASSLLATDTQYF.

For the CDR3, the DNA is TGCGCCAGCAGCTCCCAAAGCACAGATACGCAGTATTTT. Translating it yields CASSSQSTDTQYF. V is TRBV5-1 and J is TRBJ2-3; no reliable D call. V was shortened by 3 bases and J by 0 bases, with 5 bases between the two germline ends. Looked up from germline, CDR1 is SGHRS and CDR2 is YFSETQ. The CDR3 contains 13 residues.

The chain carries TRBV14 and TRBJ1-2; TRBD1 aligns across 9 bases. CDR1 and CDR2 (germline): SGHDN, FVKESK. The CDR3 contains 15 residues. V lost 0 bases to trimming and J lost 14 bases; unmatched junction nucleotides: 13. The CDR3 reads CASSQDPWDREDGTF. For the CDR3, the DNA is TGTGCCAGCAGCCAAGATCCCTGGGACAGGGAGGATGGAACCTTC.

This clone was observed once. The chain recombines TRBV28 with TRBJ1-2, with 7 bases lining up with TRBD1. CDR3 length: 13 amino acids. The ends lost 7 bases at V and 5 bases at J; junction bases unmatched: 7. Germline-derived CDR1 and CDR2 are MDHEN and SYDVKM. The CDR3: CASIIPGGYGYTF. For the CDR3, the DNA is TGTGCCAGCATTATCCCAGGGGGATATGGCTACACCTTC.

The chain recombines TRBV6-5 with TRBJ2-3, with 10 positions matching TRBD2. The germline V gene has CDR1 MNHEY and CDR2 SVGAGI. This CDR3 has 15 residues. V was pared by 4 bases and J by 6 bases, with 7 bases of the junction left unmatched. CDR3 in amino acids: CASSFSGRQPDTQYF. CDR3 DNA sequence: TGTGCCAGCAGTTTTAGCGGGAGGCAACCCGATACGCAGTATTTT.

The rearrangement joins TRBV6-1 to TRBJ2-6; no reliable D call. Trimming removed 8 bases from V and 2 bases from J, with 10 bases in between. The CDR3 has 14 residues. Germline V gene data show CDR1 as MNHNS and CDR2 as SASEGT. The CDR3, as DNA: TGTGCCAGCCGGGCTACAGCTGGGGCCAACGTCCTGACTTTC. As protein: CASRATAGANVLTF.

Remarks on this clone: One end of the junction does not line up with germline, which may come from a read error. The chain has TRBV10-3 and TRBJ1-5, with a tentative D call TRBD1 (5 bases). The CDR3 is 14 residues long. CDR1 and CDR2 (germline): ENHRY, SYGVKD. The CDR3: CAISQSGGDQPQHF. The CDR3 region has the DNA TGTGCCATCAGTCAGTCGGGGGGAGATCAGCCCCAGCATTTT.

V and J are TRBV19 and TRBJ2-7, with 7 bases that match TRBD1. Germline CDR1 and CDR2: LNHDA and SQIVND (reference sequence). V was clipped by 6 bases and J by 3 bases; unmatched bases: 11. The CDR3 covers 15 residues. The CDR3 region is CASRRSAQGYYEQYF. The CDR3 coding sequence is TGTGCCAGTAGGCGGTCCGCACAGGGGTACTACGAGCAGTACTTC.

The chain links TRBV15 to TRBJ1-1, with no clear D. Trimming took 0 bases from V and 11 from J, leaving 7 bases between them. This CDR3 has 11 amino acids. Germline V CDR1 and CDR2: LNHNV, YYDKDF (reference sequence). The CDR3 protein is CATSRDSWAFF. The CDR3 region has the DNA TGTGCCACCAGCAGAGACTCGTGGGCTTTCTTT.